A selection of T cell receptor beta chains follows, all from one sample in a study of blood T cell repertoires in COVID-19. Profiling relied on immunoSEQ multiplex PCR, and the TCRdb table lists in-frame clones only, not all of them. Found here are 240,000 or so clones, 88% of them singletons; the top ten hold around 0.8%. The specimen sequenced was peripheral blood. The receptors stem from a woman in her 30s with acute or convalescent COVID-19. CDR3s include the opening cysteine and the closing phenylalanine or tryptophan. Each record gives: V gene, clone size, D gene, J gene, CDR3 protein, CDR3 DNA. The D gene is left open where the match is weak. Some rows have no size entry. The others give once, few or many, or a class for an expanded clone.

TRBV11-1,NA,TRBD1,TRBJ1-1,CASSSQGAANTEAFF,TGTGCCAGCAGCTCACAGGGGGCTGCGAACACTGAAGCTTTCTTT
TRBV14,NA,NA,TRBJ2-5,CASSQDLSQETQYF,TGTGCCAGCAGCCAAGATCTCTCTCAAGAGACCCAGTACTTC
TRBV5-6,once,NA,TRBJ1-3,CASSTDSFSGNTIYF,TGTGCCAGCAGCACGGACAGTTTCTCTGGAAACACCATATATTTT
TRBV7-2,NA,TRBD1,TRBJ1-3,CASSSDRGSGNTIYF,TGTGCCAGCAGCTCGGACAGGGGCTCTGGAAACACCATATATTTT
TRBV6-5,NA,TRBD1,TRBJ1-5,CASSLDRGGNQPQHF,TGTGCCAGCAGTTTAGACAGGGGAGGCAATCAGCCCCAGCATTTT
TRBV7-9,NA,TRBD2,TRBJ2-7,CASSLAGTKDYEQYF,TGTGCCAGCAGCTTAGCTGGGACTAAGGACTACGAGCAGTACTTC
TRBV12-3/TRBV12-4,NA,NA,TRBJ1-5,CASSFRGNQPQHF,TGTGCCAGCAGTTTCAGGGGAAATCAGCCCCAGCATTTT
TRBV7-8,few,NA,TRBJ2-7,CASSLGLQTYEQYF,TGTGCCAGCAGCTTGGGACTCCAAACCTACGAGCAGTACTTC
TRBV7-2,NA,NA,TRBJ2-7,CASSLGLGLRYEQYF,TGTGCCAGCAGCTTAGGTTTGGGACTCAGATACGAGCAGTACTTC
TRBV5-1,NA,NA,TRBJ1-3,CASSLAGGNTIYF,TGCGCCAGCAGCTTGGCCGGGGGAAACACCATATATTTT
TRBV12-5,NA,NA,TRBJ2-7,CASGLVSGFEQYF,TGTGCTAGTGGTTTGGTGAGCGGGTTCGAGCAGTACTTC
TRBV27,NA,TRBD2,TRBJ2-2,CASTLGGANTGELFF,TGTGCCAGCACTCTTGGGGGGGCGAACACCGGGGAGCTGTTTTTT
TRBV7-9,few,TRBD1,TRBJ1-1,CASSQTGQNTEAFF,TGTGCCAGCAGTCAGACAGGGCAGAACACTGAAGCTTTCTTT
TRBV5-6,NA,NA,TRBJ2-1,CASSLGARDEQFF,TGTGCCAGCAGCTTGGGGGCCAGAGATGAGCAGTTCTTC
TRBV3-1/TRBV3-2,NA,NA,TRBJ2-1,CASSQRYRDNEQFF,TGTGCCAGCAGCCAAAGGTACAGGGACAATGAGCAGTTCTTC
TRBV2,NA,TRBD1,TRBJ1-5,CASRVDRGNQPQHF,TGTGCCAGCAGGGTAGACAGGGGCAATCAGCCCCAGCATTTT
TRBV24-1,NA,NA,TRBJ2-3,CATSDRSRDTQYF,TGTGCCACCAGTGACCGGAGTAGAGATACGCAGTATTTT
TRBV5-1,NA,NA,TRBJ2-7,CASSQPSGSLVEQYF,TGCGCCAGCAGCCAACCTTCTGGGAGTTTGGTCGAGCAGTACTTC
TRBV6-5,NA,NA,TRBJ1-5,CASRADNSNQPQHF,TGTGCCAGCAGGGCCGACAATAGCAATCAGCCCCAGCATTTT
TRBV7-8,NA,TRBD1,TRBJ1-2,CASSLGTGGNYGYTF,TGTGCCAGCAGCTTAGGGACAGGGGGTAACTATGGCTACACCTTC